This TCR beta chain is drawn from a study of radiotherapy plus CTLA-4 blockade in lung cancer. The CDR3 contains 17 residues. Trimming shortened V by 0 bases and J by 2 bases, and 11 bases separated the two germline ends. Germline loops: CDR1 LNHDA, CDR2 SQIVND (reference sequence). Only one count was recorded for this clone. The repertoire was sequenced with immunoSEQ multiplex PCR; TCRdb's copy has only in-frame clones and lacks some. Of about 15,000 clones listed, 72% are singletons. This receptor was obtained from a human donor with non-small cell lung cancer whose response to radiotherapy plus ipilimumab could not be evaluated. Material: peripheral blood, obtained from a patient treated with radiotherapy plus ipilimumab. This chain uses TRBV19 with TRBJ1-6, with D uncertain. Written as DNA, the CDR3 is TGTGCCAGTAGTATAGACCGCGGGGATACCTATAATTCACCCCTCCACTTT. Amino acid sequence: CASSIDRGDTYNSPLHF.